This T cell receptor beta chain was captured by sequencing in a study of blood T cell repertoires in COVID-19. CDR1 and CDR2 from the germline V gene are WNHNN and SYGVQD (reference sequence). The CDR3 is made up of 14 amino acids. Losses at the gene ends were 0 bases for V and 6 bases for J; bases not matched to a gene: 2. Authors' analysis steps: Counts of nucleated cells, estimated from reference gene primer amplification, were obtained. The table came from immunoSEQ multiplex PCR; TCRdb's copy has only in-frame clones and leaves some out. V and J calls and clone size follow that table, whereas D and trimming were derived from the DNA. In the table there are around 95,000 clones, approximately 91% of which are singletons.

The sequence was obtained from a man in his forties or fifties with active COVID-19. This chain links TRBV10-1 with TRBJ2-1; 7 bases match TRBD2. Material for sequencing was peripheral blood. The DNA for the CDR3 is TGCGCCAGCAGTGAGTCCGTAGCGGGCAATGAGCAGTTCTTC. This codes for CASSESVAGNEQFF.